These 23 T cell receptor beta chains originate from one sample sequenced in a study of regulatory T cells in long-lasting Graves disease. Library construction for TCR beta used iRepertoire HTBI primers and Arm-PCR of CDR3 regions. TCRdb used MiXCR to reprocess the multiplex PCR reads, holding one entry per CDR3 protein. The table shows around 460,000 distinct CDR3 sequences, with 20% to 25% occurring only once. Time point described: persistent/refractory GD, antithyroid drugs over 5 years with positive TRAb. The authors made the TCR library using RNA they extracted from PBMCs. The input for sequencing was peripheral blood mononuclear cells (PBMCs), taken when the disease was refractory, from a patient treated with antithyroid drugs. The receptor set was obtained from a female donor with Graves disease.

The chain employs TRBV13 and TRBJ2-5; no definite D call. The V and J ends lost 0 bases and 3 bases respectively, with 11 bases between them. The CDR3 sequence is 15 residues long. CDR1 is PRHDT, CDR2 FYEKMQ, per germline (reference sequence). CDR3 protein: CASSLGQYGEETQYF. In DNA form, the CDR3 reads TGTGCCAGCAGCTTAGGCCAGTATGGGGAAGAGACCCAGTACTTC.

V usage is TRBV19 and J usage is TRBJ2-7, with 7 bases aligning to TRBD2. V trimming: 7 bases; J trimming: 2 bases; junction bases outside the gene matches: 8. CDR3 length: 14 residues. Germline assignment: CDR1 LNHDA and CDR2 SQIVND (reference sequence). The CDR3 loop is CASKRSGGTYEQYF. The CDR3, as DNA: TGTGCCAGTAAGCGGTCCGGGGGGACCTACGAGCAGTACTTC.

Of note for this clonotype: Being one base from a much bigger clone, this may be a read error. The V call is TRBV24-1, the J call TRBJ2-5, with D perhaps TRBD1 (6 bases). V shed 5 bases and J shed 1 base, with 10 bases lying between them. The length of the CDR3 is 14 residues. Germline loops: CDR1 KGHDR, CDR2 SFDVKD. CDR3 protein: CATSAAQGQETQYF. DNA of the CDR3: TGTGCCACCAGTGCGGCACAGGGCCAAGAGACCCAGTACTTC.

This clonotype was observed a few times. The chain joins TRBV10-3 to TRBJ1-2, with TRBD1 matching over 8 bases. With 11 bases clipped from V and 2 bases from J, the junction kept 4 bases outside the gene matches. This CDR3 is 12 amino acids long. The germline gives CDR1 ENHRY, CDR2 SYGVKD. The CDR3 DNA follows: TGTGCCGTACGGACAGGGAACTATGGCTACACCTTC. Amino acids: CAVRTGNYGYTF.

This clonotype was detected ten times or more. The V and J genes are TRBV29-1 and TRBJ1-1; 8 nucleotides line up with TRBD1. The V gene's germline CDR1 is SQVTM and CDR2 ANQGSEA. The ends lost 7 bases at V and 6 bases at J; junction bases unmatched: 7. This CDR3 has 12 residues. The CDR3 here is CSGTGSRPEAFF. CDR3 DNA: TGCAGCGGGACAGGGAGTAGGCCTGAAGCTTTCTTT.

The V call is TRBV18, the J call TRBJ2-5; TRBD1 aligns across 7 bases. The CDR3 consists of 17 residues. CDR1 and CDR2 (germline): KGHSH, LQKENI. V trimming: 3 bases; J trimming: 2 bases; junction bases outside the gene matches: 12. The CDR3 here is CASSPFTGTEGQETQYF. CDR3 coding DNA: TGTGCCAGCTCACCCTTCACCGGGACAGAGGGACAAGAGACCCAGTACTTC. The full variable domain, with the rest looked up from reference TRBV18 and TRBJ2-5, is NAGVMQNPRHLVRRRGQEARLRCSPMKGHSHVYWYRQLPEEGLKFMVYLQKENIIDESGMPKERFSAEFPKEGPSILRIQQVVRGDSAAYFCASSPFTGTEGQETQYFGPGTRLLVL.

CDR3 bases: TGTGCCAGTAGTATAGTTGCGGGGTTATCCGATGGCTACACCTTC. This encodes CASSIVAGLSDGYTF. The rearrangement links TRBV19 to TRBJ1-2; D unresolved. The CDR3 extends over 15 amino acids. Trimming stripped 1 base from V and 6 bases from J, with 15 bases between. CDR1 is LNHDA and CDR2 is SQIVND in the germline V gene (reference sequence).

Only a few counts were recorded for this clonotype. Relative to the germline gene, one junction end is altered; a read error may explain this. The V gene is TRBV6-1, the J gene TRBJ1-1, with TRBD1 matching over 7 bases. CDR1 and CDR2 (germline): MNHNS, SASEGT. The CDR3 is 12 amino acids. CDR3 DNA sequence: TGTGCCAGCAGTCCCAATACAGGGGATTGGAACTTT. Translated, it gives CASSPNTGDWNF.

The chain combines TRBV19 with TRBJ1-2, with 8 nucleotides matching TRBD1. Germline-derived CDR1 and CDR2 are LNHDA and SQIVND (reference sequence). The V and J ends lost 6 bases and 8 bases, in that order; junction bases with no gene match: 14. The CDR3 is made up of 15 amino acids. Written as DNA, the CDR3 is TGTGCCAGTAGCAGCCGAGGACAGGGCTTAGTCGGCTACACCTTC. Translating gives CASSSRGQGLVGYTF.

This clonotype has a handful of counts. J is TRBJ2-2 and V is TRBV29-1, with D perhaps TRBD1 (6 bases). The CDR3 loop spans 15 amino acids. Between the trimmed V and J ends, which lost 0 bases and 1 base, there was a span of 9 bases. Germline-derived CDR1 and CDR2 are SQVTM and ANQGSEA. CDR3 amino acids: CSVEDQGQNTGELFF. CDR3 DNA: TGCAGCGTTGAAGATCAGGGGCAGAACACCGGGGAGCTGTTTTTT.

The chain has TRBV20-1 and TRBJ2-3, with TRBD2 as a possible D gene (6 bases). V lost 3 bases and J 3 bases, leaving 13 bases between the germline ends. The CDR3 is 14 residues long. The germline gives CDR1 DFQATT, CDR2 SNEGSKA (reference sequence). CDR3 protein: CSARQAGRTDTQYF. The CDR3 DNA follows: TGCAGTGCTAGGCAGGCGGGACGAACAGATACGCAGTATTTT.

This chain links TRBV6-1 with TRBJ1-3; no definite D call. This CDR3 region has 14 residues. V lost 7 bases to trimming and J lost 0 bases, with 10 bases between them. Looked up from germline, CDR1 is MNHNS and CDR2 is SASEGT. CDR3 sequence: CASKVRGSGNTIYF. In nucleotides, the CDR3 is TGTGCCAGCAAAGTCCGGGGCTCTGGAAACACCATATATTTT.

This clonotype was seen a single time. This may arise from a read error, as a much more abundant clone is one base away. This chain connects TRBV28 to TRBJ2-7, with 11 bases matching TRBD1. Germline V lookup: CDR1 MDHEN, CDR2 SYDVKM. This CDR3 has 14 amino acids. In nucleotides, the CDR3 is TGTGTCAGCAGGGGGACAGGGGGTACTTACGAGCAGTACTTC. It specifies CVSRGTGGTYEQYF.

This clonotype has a count of ten or more. The chain employs TRBV13 and TRBJ1-1; D remains ambiguous. CDR3 length: 15 residues. CDR1 is PRHDT, CDR2 FYEKMQ, per germline (reference sequence). V lost 1 base to trimming and J lost 0 bases, with 9 bases between them. CDR3: CASSLVQVMNTEAFF. The CDR3, as DNA: TGTGCCAGCAGCTTAGTTCAGGTCATGAACACTGAAGCTTTCTTT.

This clonotype was recorded many times. V usage is TRBV28 and J usage is TRBJ2-7, with no clear D. V lost 6 bases, J lost 3 bases, and 6 bases lay in between. Per germline, CDR1 MDHEN and CDR2 SYDVKM. This CDR3 spans 11 amino acids. The CDR3 nucleotides read TGTGCCAGCAGGAGAGGCTACGAGCAGTACTTC. It codes for CASRRGYEQYF. The entire variable domain, with the rest obtained from reference TRBV28 and TRBJ2-7, is as follows: DVKVTQSSRYLVKRTGEKVFLECVQDMDHENMFWYRQDPGLGLRLIYFSYDVKMKEKGDIPEGYSVSREKKERFSLILESASTNQTSMYLCASRRGYEQYFGPGTRLTVT.

The genes are TRBV7-6 and TRBJ2-1, with 8 positions matching TRBD2. CDR3 size: 16 residues. The germline V gene encodes CDR1 SGHVS and CDR2 FNYEAQ. J gave up 8 bases and V 2 bases, and 11 bases lay outside the gene matches. The CDR3 DNA is TGTGCCAGCAGCTTAAGTCAAGGCGGGAGGACCCATGAGCAGTTCTTC. Translated: CASSLSQGGRTHEQFF.

The CDR3 reads CASSQDRVTEAFF. CDR3 DNA: TGTGCCAGCAGCCAGGACAGGGTCACTGAAGCTTTCTTT. The V call is TRBV6-2 or TRBV6-3, the J call TRBJ1-1; 8 nucleotides agree with TRBD1. This CDR3 is built from 13 residues. The V gene end was trimmed by 6 bases and the J gene end by 4 bases; junction bases not matched to a gene: 4. CDR1 MNHEY and CDR2 SVGEGT come from the germline V gene.

This clonotype was observed a few times. The chain joins TRBV5-6 to TRBJ1-1; D perhaps matches TRBD1 (6 bases). The CDR3 contains 15 residues. CDR1 is SGHDT, CDR2 YYEEEE, per germline. V was shortened by 4 bases and J by 4 bases, with 17 bases between the two germline ends. CDR3 in amino acids: CASSPRGQRITEAFF. CDR3 DNA sequence: TGTGCCAGCAGCCCCAGGGGTCAGCGTATCACTGAAGCTTTCTTT.

This clonotype was seen only a few times. The chain combines TRBV7-2 with TRBJ1-2; no firm D call. Trimming left V 6 bases short and J 8 bases short, with 13 bases between. Per the germline V gene, CDR1 is SGHTA and CDR2 is FQGNSA. The CDR3 extends over 12 amino acids. CDR3 DNA sequence: TGTGCCAGCAGTACCAACCCTGAAGGCTACACCTTC. It is translated as CASSTNPEGYTF.

This clonotype was counted at least ten times. The V call is TRBV3-1, the J call TRBJ1-5; D ambiguous. The V end lost 1 base, the J end lost 7 bases, and 8 bases lay between the germline ends. CDR1 is LGHDT, CDR2 YNNKEL, per germline (reference sequence). The CDR3 loop spans 13 amino acids. CDR3 sequence reads: CASSQAPQQPQHF. The CDR3 region has the DNA TGTGCCAGCAGCCAAGCCCCACAACAGCCCCAGCATTTT.

This clonotype appeared a few times. The chain links TRBV10-3 to TRBJ1-1, with no clear D. V was cut by 4 bases and J by 1 base, with 10 bases left in between. CDR3 length: 14 residues. CDR1 ENHRY and CDR2 SYGVKD come from the germline V gene. This CDR3 reads CAISVVASNTEAFF. As DNA, the CDR3 is TGTGCCATCAGTGTGGTGGCCTCGAACACTGAAGCTTTCTTT.

In nucleotides, the CDR3 is TGTGCCAGCAGCACCGGGGACATCCCCGGAGAAGCTTTCTTT. Its protein is CASSTGDIPGEAFF. The chain couples TRBV7-8 to TRBJ1-1; D perhaps matches TRBD1 (6 bases). V was shortened by 5 bases and J by 8 bases, with 18 bases between the two germline ends. In germline, CDR1 is SGHVS, CDR2 FQNEAQ. This CDR3 has 14 amino acids.

This clonotype was found many times. This sequence joins TRBV3-1 and TRBJ2-7, with D unclear. Per germline, CDR1 LGHDT and CDR2 YNNKEL (reference sequence). The CDR3 length is 12 residues. The V gene lost 0 bases and the J gene lost 4 bases, with 4 bases spanning the gap. The CDR3 region is CASSQDAYEQYF. The DNA of the CDR3 is TGTGCCAGCAGCCAAGACGCGTACGAGCAGTACTTC.